The 11 T cell receptor beta chains below all came from one sample that was sequenced in a study of blood T cell repertoires in COVID-19 (dated by TCRdb to the early 2020s). The method behind the library was the immunoSEQ multiplex PCR assay. TCRdb's version of the immuneACCESS table is confined to in-frame rearrangements and falls short of the full clone set. An unresolved V gene accounts for under half of the shortfall where checked; the remainder is of unknown origin. This sample gives around 100,000 clones in total; approximately 81% of them show up just once. The ten largest clones take up 1.5% to 2% of the sample. Source material: peripheral blood. The receptors were sampled from a woman aged 70-85 years with active or convalescent COVID-19.

In regard to this clone: Other DNA sequences in the same sample also yield this CDR3. This chain joins TRBV9 and TRBJ1-3, with TRBD1 as a possible D gene (6 bases). Germline V lookup: CDR1 SGDLS, CDR2 YYNGEE. The CDR3 covers 15 residues. V lost 0 bases and J lost 0, with 7 bases in between. The CDR3 DNA follows: TGTGCCAGCAGCGTAGGGACAGACTCTGGAAACACCATATATTTT. Protein sequence: CASSVGTDSGNTIYF.

V and J are TRBV27 and TRBJ1-1, with 8 bases aligning to TRBD1. Per the germline V gene, CDR1 is MNHEY and CDR2 is SMNVEV (reference sequence). V lost 2 bases and J lost 4; bases outside the gene matches: 9. CDR3 length equals 16 residues. The CDR3 loop reads CASSLKPQGAVTEAFF. CDR3 DNA sequence: TGTGCCAGCAGTTTAAAGCCCCAGGGGGCGGTCACTGAAGCTTTCTTT.

This clone has only a few counts. The chain recombines TRBV10-3 with TRBJ1-2; 7 bases align to TRBD1. Looked up from germline, CDR1 is ENHRY and CDR2 is SYGVKD. With 2 bases clipped from V and 5 bases from J, the junction kept 5 bases outside the gene matches. The CDR3 contains 14 residues. DNA of the CDR3: TGTGCCATCAGTGAGACGGGACAGTCTTATGGCTACACCTTC. Protein sequence: CAISETGQSYGYTF.

This chain connects TRBV5-5 to TRBJ2-1, with TRBD1 identical over 7 bases. The junction had 6 bases not matched to a gene; V was cut back by 3 bases and J by 0 bases. The CDR3 contains 16 residues. The germline V gene encodes CDR1 SGHKS and CDR2 YYEKEE (reference sequence). CDR3 residues: CASSWGQSSSYNEQFF. The DNA of the CDR3 is TGTGCCAGCAGCTGGGGACAGTCGAGCTCCTACAATGAGCAGTTCTTC.

The chain joins TRBV19 to TRBJ2-4, with a weak D call TRBD1 (5 bases). Germline values: CDR1 LNHDA, CDR2 SQIVND (reference sequence). The CDR3 is 14 residues long. Trimming cost V 4 bases and J 1 base, with 8 bases left between them. The CDR3 bases are TGTGCCAGTAGTACGCAGGGTGCCAAAAACATTCAGTACTTC. It specifies CASSTQGAKNIQYF.

The chain combines TRBV5-8 with TRBJ1-6; 7 bases align to TRBD1. The CDR3 loop spans 20 amino acids. CDR1 SGHTS and CDR2 YDEGEE come from the germline V gene. The V and J ends lost 1 base and 2 bases, in that order; junction bases with no gene match: 15. CDR3 residues: CASSLSLGGPRGTYNSPLHF. The CDR3 nucleotides are TGTGCCAGCAGCTTGTCCCTGGGAGGTCCCAGGGGGACCTATAATTCACCCCTCCACTTT. Full variable domain (rest looked up from reference TRBV5-8 and TRBJ1-6): EAGVTQSPTHLIKTRGQQATLRCSPISGHTSVYWYQQALGLGLQFLLWYDEGEERNRGNFPPRFSGRQFPNYSSELNVNALELEDSALYLCASSLSLGGPRGTYNSPLHFGNGTRLTVT.

This chain joins TRBV2 and TRBJ1-1, with 9 bases matching TRBD1. The CDR3 covers 15 residues. CDR1 and CDR2 from the germline V gene are SNHLY and FYNNEI. The V segment lost 6 bases and the J segment 1 base; nucleotides outside the gene matches: 6. The CDR3 DNA is TGTGCCAGCAGGCCGGACAGGGGACCGAACACTGAAGCTTTCTTT. This translates into CASRPDRGPNTEAFF.

This clone was seen once. The chain has TRBV27 and TRBJ1-6, with a possible D match to TRBD1 (6 bases). The CDR3 runs to 16 residues. V lost 1 base and J lost 6, with 13 bases in between. The germline gives CDR1 MNHEY, CDR2 SMNVEV (reference sequence). CDR3 protein: CASSLFGTPINSPLHF. For the CDR3, the DNA is TGTGCCAGCAGTTTATTTGGGACACCGATTAATTCACCCCTCCACTTT.

The V and J genes are TRBV19 and TRBJ1-2; 9 nucleotides align to TRBD1. Germline-derived CDR1 and CDR2 are LNHDA and SQIVND (reference sequence). This CDR3 is 15 amino acids long. Trimming cost V 6 bases and J 2 bases; bases outside gene matches: 7. The CDR3 loop reads CASSPSGTGNYGYTF. In nucleotides, the CDR3 is TGTGCCAGTAGCCCCTCCGGGACAGGGAACTATGGCTACACCTTC. Combining the CDR3 with reference TRBV19 and TRBJ1-2 gives the whole variable domain DGGITQSPKYLFRKEGQNVTLSCEQNLNHDAMYWYRQDPGQGLRLIYYSQIVNDFQKGDIAEGYSVSREKKESFPLTVTSAQKNPTAFYLCASSPSGTGNYGYTFGSGTRLTVV.

The genes are TRBV7-2 and TRBJ2-4; D call uncertain. This CDR3 has 13 residues. V lost 4 bases, J lost 6 bases, and 10 bases lay in between. Per germline, CDR1 SGHTA and CDR2 FQGNSA. This CDR3 reads CASSSERLNIQYF. DNA for the CDR3: TGTGCCAGCAGCTCGGAGAGGCTAAACATTCAGTACTTC.

This sequence joins TRBV6-5 and TRBJ1-5, with D possibly TRBD1 on 5 matching bases. The CDR3 has 15 amino acids. Trimming took 8 bases from V and 7 from J, leaving 21 bases between them. The germline V gene has CDR1 MNHEY and CDR2 SVGAGI. The CDR3 here is CASRMWGRGGQPQHF. The CDR3, as DNA: TGTGCCAGCCGGATGTGGGGACGGGGGGGACAGCCCCAGCATTTT.